Here is one T cell receptor (beta chain) with its context. Antigen unknown. The source of the sample is a study of cytomegalovirus exposure and HLA in healthy donors. Broader study findings: Diagnosis of cytomegalovirus status made by the classifier reportedly showed high specificity and sensitivity.

Only in-frame clones appear in the TCRdb table, and some are missing; sequencing was by immunoSEQ multiplex PCR. Among 150,000 to 200,000 clones listed, about three quarters were seen once. This CDR3 contains 14 residues. Trimming removed 2 bases from V and 3 bases from J; junction bases left unmatched: 2. Germline-derived CDR1 and CDR2 are MGHRA and YSYEKL. Input material: PBMCs. This chain links TRBV4-1 with TRBJ1-2; 8 bases are shared with TRBD1. The source is a woman younger than 45 in good health and CMV-seronegative. CDR3 sequence (DNA): TGCGCCAGCAGCCAACAGGGGGCGTACTATGGCTACACCTTC. It yields the protein CASSQQGAYYGYTF.